The 18 T cell receptor beta chains given below trace back to one sample, sequenced in a study of cytomegalovirus exposure and HLA in healthy donors (dated by TCRdb to about 2017). Receptor amplification or capture employed the immunoSEQ multiplex PCR assay. For the multiplex PCR, a mixture combining 60 forward primers for TCR Vbeta segments and 13 reverse primers for TCR Jbeta segments was used. The table comes from immuneACCESS by way of TCRdb, which keeps in-frame sequences with V and J called. Part of the clones is missing from these tables; in studies checked, under half for an unresolved V gene and the rest for unknown reasons. The sample has some 110,000 clones on record, about three quarters of them singletons. The leading ten clones occupy roughly 5.4% of the sample. The specimen was PBMCs. The receptors come from a woman between 18 and 30 years old in good health and CMV-seropositive.

The J gene is TRBJ2-7, the V gene TRBV6-6; D is uncertain. Trimming shortened V by 5 bases and J by 0 bases, and 5 bases separated the two germline ends. The CDR3 is 12 residues long. CDR1 is MNHNY, CDR2 SVGAGI, per germline (reference sequence). The CDR3 coding sequence is TGTGCCAGCAGTCCGAGCTCCTACGAGCAGTACTTC. It codes for CASSPSSYEQYF.

V usage is TRBV27 and J usage is TRBJ1-2; D possibly corresponds to TRBD1 (5 bases). This CDR3 is built from 14 residues. Germline V CDR1 and CDR2: MNHEY, SMNVEV (reference sequence). Trimming removed 6 bases at V and 6 bases at J, with 17 bases between. CDR3 bases: TGTGCCAGCAGGGGGGGAGGGAGTCCTGATGGCTACACCTTC. Residues: CASRGGGSPDGYTF.

The V gene is TRBV19, the J gene TRBJ2-1; 10 bases align to TRBD1. The CDR3 sequence is 16 residues long. V lost 8 bases and J lost 2; bases outside the gene matches: 9. CDR1 and CDR2 from the germline V gene are LNHDA and SQIVND (reference sequence). The CDR3 nucleotides read TGTGCCAGTTCGGACAGGGGGAAGCCCCCCTACAATGAGCAGTTCTTC. It encodes CASSDRGKPPYNEQFF.

The chain has TRBV6-1 and TRBJ2-7; 8 bases map to TRBD2. Germline trimming cut 2 bases from V and 7 bases from J; bases unmatched to any gene: 7. The CDR3 covers 14 residues. Looked up from germline, CDR1 is MNHNS and CDR2 is SASEGT. This CDR3 reads CASSEPGGVEEQYF. The DNA of the CDR3 is TGTGCCAGCAGTGAACCCGGGGGGGTGGAGGAGCAGTACTTC.

This clone has only a few counts. The chain employs TRBV10-2 and TRBJ2-7; TRBD2 agrees at 8 bases. CDR3 length: 13 residues. CDR1 is WSHSY and CDR2 is SAAADI in the germline V gene. The V and J ends lost 8 bases and 4 bases, in that order; junction bases with no gene match: 7. The CDR3 sequence is CASGSGISYEQYF. The CDR3 DNA reads as TGCGCCAGCGGTAGCGGGATATCGTACGAGCAGTACTTC.

This clone was counted a single time. The chain carries TRBV13 and TRBJ2-1, with D possibly being TRBD2 (7 bases). Germline CDR1 reads PRHDT; CDR2 reads FYEKMQ (reference sequence). Trimming shortened V by 5 bases and J by 0 bases, and 17 bases separated the two germline ends. The CDR3 length is 17 residues. The CDR3 DNA follows: TGTGCCAGCAGCGCTCGGGGGGCCCGCAGCTCCTACAATGAGCAGTTCTTC. The encoded protein is CASSARGARSSYNEQFF.

In its sample, this clone was seen a few times. The chain couples TRBV25-1 to TRBJ2-1; D remains ambiguous. V lost 2 bases and J 3 bases, leaving 11 bases between the germline ends. This CDR3 region has 15 residues. Germline CDR1 reads MGHDK; CDR2 reads SYGVNS. Here the CDR3 DNA reads TGTGCCAGCAGTGAAAATAGCTGGTACTACAATGAGCAGTTCTTC. Its protein is CASSENSWYYNEQFF.

V and J are TRBV25-1 and TRBJ2-7; D may be TRBD2 (6 bases). The ends were cut back, 1 base at V and 4 bases at J, with 20 bases in the middle. This CDR3 spans 17 amino acids. Germline V gene lookup returns CDR1 MGHDK and CDR2 SYGVNS. The CDR3 sequence is CASSESPPRQAGYEQYF. For the CDR3, the DNA is TGTGCCAGCAGTGAATCCCCCCCCAGGCAAGCGGGTTACGAGCAGTACTTC.

V usage is TRBV2 and J usage is TRBJ2-6; the D gene is possibly TRBD2 (5 bases). CDR1 and CDR2 from the germline V gene are SNHLY and FYNNEI. This CDR3 region has 15 residues. V was cut by 10 bases and J by 1 base, with 14 bases left in between. The CDR3 region has the DNA TGTGCCACTCGCGGAGGCCATTCTGGGGCCAACGTCCTGACTTTC. Its translation is CATRGGHSGANVLTF. Complete variable domain (other parts from reference TRBV2 and TRBJ2-6): EPEVTQTPSHQVTQMGQEVILRCVPISNHLYFYWYRQILGQKVEFLVSFYNNEISEKSEIFDDQFSVERPDGSNFTLKIRSTKLEDSAMYFCATRGGHSGANVLTFGAGSRLTVL.

This clone turned up a few times. The rearrangement links TRBV10-3 to TRBJ2-7; 10 bases align to TRBD1. CDR1 and CDR2 (germline): ENHRY, SYGVKD. The CDR3 has 13 residues. Losses at the gene ends were 2 bases for V and 5 bases for J; bases not matched to a gene: 0. This CDR3 is CAISEGTGDEQYF. CDR3 coding DNA: TGTGCCATCAGTGAGGGGACAGGGGACGAGCAGTACTTC.

The chain links TRBV7-9 to TRBJ1-1, with no clear D. Trimming took off 0 bases at V and 4 bases at J, with 18 bases between the two ends. This CDR3 has 17 residues. Germline assignment: CDR1 SEHNR and CDR2 FQNEAQ (reference sequence). The CDR3 nucleotides are TGTGCCAGCAGCTTAGCGGCCCCGACGAGACACTCCACTGAAGCTTTCTTT. Protein: CASSLAAPTRHSTEAFF.

The chain has TRBV25-1 and TRBJ2-1; 11 bases fit TRBD2. This CDR3 is 13 amino acids long. The germline V gene has CDR1 MGHDK and CDR2 SYGVNS. V gave up 10 bases and J gave up 9 bases; unmatched junction bases: 8. CDR3 residues: CATLAGGPTEQFF. The CDR3, as DNA: TGTGCCACCTTAGCGGGAGGGCCTACTGAGCAGTTCTTC.

V gene TRBV27 combines with J gene TRBJ1-2; 7 positions agree with TRBD1. Germline CDR1 is MNHEY and CDR2 is SMNVEV (reference sequence). The V and J ends lost 5 bases and 5 bases, in that order; junction bases with no gene match: 8. The length of the CDR3 is 14 residues. The CDR3 bases are TGTGCCAGCAGTCCTATTCCAGGGGGGTATGGCTACACCTTC. Protein sequence: CASSPIPGGYGYTF.

The V and J genes are TRBV7-8 and TRBJ2-5; D might be TRBD2 (5 bases). V lost 5 bases and J 6 bases, leaving 16 bases between the germline ends. Germline V gene sequence: CDR1 SGHVS, CDR2 FQNEAQ. This CDR3 has 14 residues. As DNA, the CDR3 is TGTGCCAGCAGCCTCCCGACTGGAGGAAAGACCCAGTACTTC. It yields the protein CASSLPTGGKTQYF.

The chain carries TRBV9 and TRBJ2-2, with D perhaps matching TRBD1 (5 bases). CDR1 is SGDLS, CDR2 YYNGEE, per germline. The CDR3 sequence is 17 residues long. Trimming pared 4 bases from V and 10 bases from J, leaving 26 bases between. In DNA, the CDR3 is TGTGCCAGCAGCTTGACAGACCCCAACCAGCAGAGATCGGAGCTGTTTTTT. It translates to CASSLTDPNQQRSELFF.

This clone was recorded once. CDR3 sequence: CASSLTTSGANVLTF. The DNA for the CDR3 is TGTGCCAGCAGTCTGACTACCTCTGGGGCCAACGTCCTGACTTTC. The V and J genes are TRBV27 and TRBJ2-6, with a possible D match to TRBD2 (5 bases). V dropped 5 bases and J dropped 0 bases, with 8 bases sitting between them. The CDR3 has 15 residues. Per germline, CDR1 MNHEY and CDR2 SMNVEV (reference sequence).

This clone was recorded a few times. This same CDR3 is encoded by further DNA sequences in the sample. The chain combines TRBV5-1 with TRBJ1-2; D is unresolved. Looked up from germline, CDR1 is SGHRS and CDR2 is YFSETQ. The V gene lost 0 bases and the J gene lost 2 bases, with 5 bases spanning the gap. The CDR3 consists of 13 residues. CDR3 nucleotide sequence: TGCGCCAGCAGCTTGGGTGGCAACTATGGCTACACCTTC. Translation gives CASSLGGNYGYTF.

The CDR3 nucleotides read TGTGCCAGCAGTTTCCGCCTTCGAGGACAGAACACTGAAGCTTTCTTT. Translating gives CASSFRLRGQNTEAFF. The chain recombines TRBV28 with TRBJ1-1; D might be TRBD1 (5 bases). The CDR3 consists of 16 residues. Trimming cost V 3 bases and J 1 base, with 15 bases left between them. CDR1 is MDHEN, CDR2 SYDVKM, per germline.